This T cell receptor (beta chain) stems from a study of blood T cell repertoires in COVID-19. The overall study: Sites in the United States, Italy and Spain provided acute and convalescent COVID-19 samples. From T cells, B-cell-depleted T cells, or PBMCs came the material, which was cDNA or gDNA.

The V gene's germline CDR1 is MGHRA and CDR2 YSYEKL. There are 14 residues in the CDR3. Trimming at V came to 3 bases and at J to 0 bases, leaving 1 base not matched to a gene. In Seattle, patients joined the study during active infection and were tracked longitudinally. Original analysis: From reference gene primer amplification, estimates of nucleated cell counts were derived. Some clones are missing from TCRdb's copy, which holds only in-frame ones; the method was immunoSEQ multiplex PCR. V, J and clone size were drawn from that table, and D and trimming were deduced from the DNA. The data contain 380,000 or so clones, about 88% of them singletons.

V is TRBV4-1 and J is TRBJ2-5, with 7 bases aligning to TRBD2. This sequence was found in a woman in her sixties or seventies with COVID-19, enrolled during active disease. The specimen was peripheral blood. The CDR3 DNA follows: TGCGCCAGCAGCCATCTAGCGGACCAAGAGACCCAGTACTTC. It yields the protein CASSHLADQETQYF.